This T cell receptor beta chain was identified during a study of CD8 T cells in ankylosing spondylitis. Study observations and caveats: Within matched ankylosing spondylitis synovial fluid, disease-linked clones were reportedly significantly enriched. There were earlier reports of some motif variants in reactive arthritis synovial fluid and blood. Blood of patients with ankylosing spondylitis appeared to be characterized by a TCR beta motif of several highly homologous variants.

A quantitative 5'-RACE method, one with molecular barcodes, was used to make TCR beta libraries. In TCRdb, the 5' RACE reads were re-called with MiXCR into one record per CDR3 protein. The repertoire includes 700,000 or so distinct CDR3 sequences, roughly 19% of them detected once, and around 19% sits in the top ten. J lost 4 bases, V lost 5 bases, and 10 bases had no gene match. The germline V gene encodes CDR1 SGHDT and CDR2 YYEEEE. The CDR3 contains 16 residues. Worth noting for this clonotype: Its antigen is not known.

The receptor comes from a male donor with ankylosing spondylitis. The V and J genes are TRBV5-6 and TRBJ2-1; 9 bases line up with TRBD1. The sequencing sample was made of blood, either unsorted or a sorted T cell fraction (not recorded which). CDR3 residues: CASSPGTGRGYNEQFF. The DNA for the CDR3 is TGTGCCAGCAGTCCCGGGACAGGGAGGGGGTACAATGAGCAGTTCTTC. The entire variable domain, with the rest obtained from reference TRBV5-6 and TRBJ2-1, is as follows: DAGVTQSPTHLIKTRGQQVTLRCSPKSGHDTVSWYQQALGQGPQFIFQYYEEEERQRGNFPDRFSGHQFPNYSSELNVNALLLGDSALYLCASSPGTGRGYNEQFFGPGTRLTVL.